The 25 T cell receptor beta chains reported below all come from one sample, sequenced in a study of blood T cell repertoires in COVID-19. Repertoires were generated with immunoSEQ multiplex PCR, while TCRdb's copy carries only in-frame clones and drops some. The sample shows under 200,000 clones, around 82% of them seen only once. The sequencing input was PBMCs or T cells enriched from blood (not recorded which). The receptors stem from a man between 60 and 75 years old who had recovered from COVID-19.

The chain joins TRBV2 to TRBJ2-7; 7 positions agree with TRBD1. Germline CDR1 is SNHLY and CDR2 is FYNNEI. This CDR3 is 16 amino acids long. With 7 bases clipped from V and 0 bases from J, the junction kept 12 bases outside the gene matches. CDR3 DNA sequence: TGTGCCAGCAAAAATTGGGGACAGAAAAGCTCCTACGAGCAGTACTTC. This codes for CASKNWGQKSSYEQYF.

This chain connects TRBV12-3 or TRBV12-4 to TRBJ2-7; D remains unclear. Trimming cost V 4 bases and J 0 bases, with 7 bases left between them. The CDR3 is 13 amino acids. CDR3 region: CASSYGSSYEQYF. The DNA of the CDR3 is TGTGCCAGCAGTTATGGCAGCTCCTACGAGCAGTACTTC.

The chain combines TRBV7-2 with TRBJ1-5, with TRBD1 as a possible D gene (5 bases). The germline V gene encodes CDR1 SGHTA and CDR2 FQGNSA. The CDR3 loop spans 16 amino acids. With 5 bases removed from V and 0 bases from J, the gap between germline ends came to 14 bases. The CDR3 sequence: CASSPVGGLSNQPQHF. Here the CDR3 DNA reads TGTGCCAGCAGCCCAGTGGGGGGACTTAGCAATCAGCCCCAGCATTTT.

This clone has only one observation. The chain combines TRBV4-2 with TRBJ2-7; 8 bases are a match to TRBD2. CDR1 and CDR2 from the germline V gene are LGHNA and YNFKEQ. Germline trimming cut 0 bases from V and 6 bases from J; bases unmatched to any gene: 7. The CDR3 runs 15 residues. The DNA for the CDR3 is TGTGCCAGCAGCCAAGAACGGGGCACTAGCGGCGAGCAGTACTTC. This translates into CASSQERGTSGEQYF.

This chain uses TRBV27 with TRBJ1-2, with 8 bases fitting TRBD1. Germline V gives CDR1 MNHEY, CDR2 SMNVEV (reference sequence). Trimming cost V 5 bases and J 4 bases; bases outside gene matches: 9. CDR3 length equals 15 residues. The CDR3, as DNA: TGTGCCAGCAGTCCGTGGACAGGGCGTGCCTATGGCTACACCTTC. The encoded protein is CASSPWTGRAYGYTF.

The V call is TRBV5-1, the J call TRBJ2-1, with D perhaps matching TRBD1 (6 bases). Germline CDR1 is SGHRS and CDR2 is YFSETQ. The germline V and J ends were trimmed by 7 bases and 0 bases, with 11 bases remaining between them. The CDR3 consists of 14 residues. CDR3 coding DNA: TGCGCCAGCGGGGGCCCGACCTCCTACAATGAGCAGTTCTTC. Translation gives CASGGPTSYNEQFF.

J is TRBJ1-3 and V is TRBV9; TRBD1 matches 9 bases. The ends lost 0 bases at V and 4 bases at J; junction bases unmatched: 5. The germline V gene has CDR1 SGDLS and CDR2 YYNGEE. This CDR3 comprises 16 residues. The CDR3, as DNA: TGTGCCAGCAGCGTAGGGACAGGGGCTGACGGAAACACCATATATTTT. Translation: CASSVGTGADGNTIYF.

V usage is TRBV5-1 and J usage is TRBJ2-2; 10 bases map to TRBD2. V lost 1 base to trimming and J lost 5 bases; unmatched junction nucleotides: 8. The CDR3 loop spans 17 amino acids. Germline CDR1 is SGHRS and CDR2 is YFSETQ. The CDR3 loop is CASSLMPSGSRTGELFF. The CDR3 nucleotides read TGCGCCAGCAGCTTGATGCCTAGCGGGAGTCGGACCGGGGAGCTGTTTTTT.

This chain links TRBV24-1 with TRBJ2-1; the D gene is possibly TRBD1 (5 bases). Germline V CDR1 and CDR2: KGHDR, SFDVKD. The CDR3 contains 16 residues. Trimming shortened V by 3 bases and J by 6 bases, and 17 bases separated the two germline ends. The DNA for the CDR3 is TGTGCCACCAGTGATACCCAGGGTTGGTCGGGCAATGAGCAGTTCTTC. Amino acids: CATSDTQGWSGNEQFF.

This chain connects TRBV6-5 to TRBJ2-5, with D possibly TRBD2 on 6 matching bases. Trimming cost V 2 bases and J 6 bases, with 13 bases left between them. The germline V gene encodes CDR1 MNHEY and CDR2 SVGAGI. There are 14 residues in the CDR3. The CDR3 reads CASSYGAGRKTQYF. In DNA form, the CDR3 reads TGTGCCAGCAGTTACGGGGCGGGGCGAAAGACCCAGTACTTC.

The table lists this clone with a count of one. The chain is built from TRBV6-5 and TRBJ2-1; D is perhaps TRBD2 (6 bases). V shed 6 bases and J shed 0 bases, with 9 bases lying between them. The CDR3 sequence is 14 residues long. Germline lookup yields CDR1 MNHEY and CDR2 SVGAGI. The CDR3 loop is CASRGGNSYNEQFF. The CDR3 coding sequence is TGTGCCAGCAGGGGCGGGAACTCCTACAATGAGCAGTTCTTC.

This clone was observed a handful of times. The CDR3 DNA is TGTGCCAGCAGCGTGACTAGCGGGGGGGCAGATACGCAGTATTTT. It specifies CASSVTSGGADTQYF. This chain links TRBV11-2 with TRBJ2-3; 14 bases are shared with TRBD2. Germline V gives CDR1 SGHAT, CDR2 FQNNGV. CDR3 length equals 15 residues. J gave up 4 bases and V 5 bases, and 2 bases lay outside the gene matches.

V is TRBV10-2 and J is TRBJ1-1; no clear D. Trimming shortened V by 5 bases and J by 1 base, and 8 bases separated the two germline ends. The germline CDR1 and CDR2 sequences are WSHSY and SAAADI. CDR3 length: 13 residues. The CDR3 region is CASSFGGNTEAFF. The CDR3 bases are TGCGCCAGCAGTTTTGGAGGGAACACTGAAGCTTTCTTT.

V gene TRBV28 combines with J gene TRBJ2-7; TRBD1 matches 10 bases. CDR1 and CDR2 from the germline V gene are MDHEN and SYDVKM. J was trimmed by 4 bases and V by 4 bases; bases with no gene match: 10. This CDR3 region has 16 residues. The CDR3 DNA is TGTGCCAGCAGTTCGGTATCCCCGGACAGGGGGTACGAGCAGTACTTC. Its protein product is CASSSVSPDRGYEQYF.

The chain couples TRBV12-3 or TRBV12-4 to TRBJ2-7; 7 positions agree with TRBD1. Trimming removed 6 bases from V and 12 bases from J; junction bases left unmatched: 5. The CDR3 extends over 10 amino acids. The CDR3 DNA is TGTGCCAGCAGAGGGGACAGCCTGTACTTC. This sequence encodes CASRGDSLYF.

J is TRBJ2-7 and V is TRBV5-8, with D uncertain. Germline-derived CDR1 and CDR2 are SGHTS and YDEGEE. V was trimmed by 4 bases and J by 2 bases, leaving 4 bases between them. CDR3 length equals 11 residues. The CDR3 region has the DNA TGTGCCAGCAGCCCGGCCTACGAGCAGTACTTC. It yields the protein CASSPAYEQYF.

The rearrangement uses TRBV11-2 and TRBJ1-5; D gene uncertain. The CDR3 is 15 residues long. V was shortened by 1 base and J by 0 bases, with 7 bases between the two germline ends. Germline assignment: CDR1 SGHAT and CDR2 FQNNGV. The CDR3 DNA reads as TGTGCCAGCAGCTTAGGTCCAGATAGCAATCAGCCCCAGCATTTT. The encoded protein is CASSLGPDSNQPQHF. Together with reference TRBV11-2 and TRBJ1-5, the CDR3 gives the full variable domain: EAGVAQSPRYKIIEKRQSVAFWCNPISGHATLYWYQQILGQGPKLLIQFQNNGVVDDSQLPKDRFSAERLKGVDSTLKIQPAKLEDSAVYLCASSLGPDSNQPQHFGDGTRLSIL.

This chain joins TRBV28 and TRBJ2-3; 13 positions agree with TRBD2. The CDR3 is made up of 16 amino acids. Trimming removed 3 bases from V and 5 bases from J; junction bases left unmatched: 5. From germline, CDR1 is MDHEN and CDR2 SYDVKM. The DNA for the CDR3 is TGTGCCAGCAGTTTCGGACTAGCGGGAGTAGGAGATACGCAGTATTTT. This translates into CASSFGLAGVGDTQYF.

The gene calls are TRBV23-1 and TRBJ2-1, with a weak D call TRBD1 (5 bases). TRBV23-1 is an open reading frame whose function is uncertain. CDR3 length: 19 residues. V lost 7 bases to trimming and J lost 0 bases, with 25 bases between them. The CDR3 region has the DNA TGCGCCAGCATACCAGGGCCTGATGATATTCCCCACTCCTACAATGAGCAGTTCTTC. Its translation: CASIPGPDDIPHSYNEQFF.

The DNA for the CDR3 is TGCGCCAGCAGCTTGGCCGATCCCCGGACAGGGAATGGCTACACCTTC. This translates into CASSLADPRTGNGYTF. The rearrangement uses TRBV5-1 and TRBJ1-2; 8 nucleotides align to TRBD1. The CDR3 covers 16 residues. V shed 0 bases, J shed 6 bases, and the junction held 10 bases outside the gene matches. Per germline, CDR1 SGHRS and CDR2 YFSETQ.

J is TRBJ1-3 and V is TRBV4-1; D unclear. Trimming stripped 1 base from V and 4 bases from J, with 5 bases between. Per the germline V gene, CDR1 is MGHRA and CDR2 is YSYEKL. The CDR3 covers 13 residues. In DNA form, the CDR3 reads TGCGCCAGCAGCCAAGTTATGGGAAACACCATATATTTT. Protein sequence: CASSQVMGNTIYF.

The CDR3 DNA reads as TGTGCCAGCAGCTTGGACAGGGGCCGTACCTACGAGCAGTACTTC. Translating gives CASSLDRGRTYEQYF. J is TRBJ2-7 and V is TRBV5-4, with TRBD1 matching over 7 bases. Germline loops: CDR1 SGHNT, CDR2 YYREEE (reference sequence). The CDR3 runs to 15 residues. Trimming cost V 0 bases and J 2 bases; bases outside gene matches: 5. The whole variable domain, remainder taken from reference TRBV5-4 and TRBJ2-7, is ETGVTQSPTHLIKTRGQQVTLRCSSQSGHNTVSWYQQALGQGPQFIFQYYREEENGRGNFPPRFSGLQFPNYSSELNVNALELDDSALYLCASSLDRGRTYEQYFGPGTRLTVT.

This clone was seen a handful of times. The chain recombines TRBV25-1 with TRBJ1-4; perhaps TRBD1 as D (5 bases). Germline CDR1 is MGHDK and CDR2 is SYGVNS. V lost 2 bases, J lost 8 bases, and 12 bases lay in between. This CDR3 region has 14 residues. CDR3 in amino acids: CASSEPGFSEKLFF. As DNA, the CDR3 is TGTGCCAGCAGTGAACCAGGGTTTTCGGAAAAACTGTTTTTT.

This clone was seen once. V gene TRBV2 combines with J gene TRBJ1-3, with D possibly matching TRBD1 (6 bases). CDR1 and CDR2 from the germline V gene are SNHLY and FYNNEI. The CDR3 totals 14 residues. The germline V and J ends were trimmed by 4 bases and 4 bases, with 11 bases remaining between them. The CDR3 protein is CASSGGGAGNTIYF. The CDR3 DNA sequence: TGTGCCAGCAGTGGCGGGGGCGCGGGAAACACCATATATTTT.

The genes are TRBV7-6 and TRBJ1-3; D possibly corresponds to TRBD1 (5 bases). Trimming took off 1 base at V and 0 bases at J, with 10 bases between the two ends. Germline V gene lookup returns CDR1 SGHVS and CDR2 FNYEAQ. The CDR3 spans 16 residues. This CDR3 reads CASSLGRQFSGNTIYF. DNA for the CDR3: TGTGCCAGCAGCTTAGGGAGACAGTTCTCTGGAAACACCATATATTTT.